The rows below give T cell receptor beta chains drawn from one sample of a study of shared clonotypes between healthy human individuals. Assay used: immunoSEQ multiplex PCR; TCRdb lists only in-frame clones, some missing. The data show 2 million to 2.5 million clones, with approximately 90% seen just once and around 0.38% held by the top ten. The source material was naive CD4+ T cells from PBMCs. These TCRs come from a man aged 18 to 30 in good health. Some clones in this sample may be carry-over from other donors' samples. CDR3s include the opening cysteine and the closing phenylalanine or tryptophan. The D gene is left open where the match is weak. For some rows the clone size is stated as once, few or many, or as a class when expanded; others skip it.

d_gene	v_gene	abundance	j_gene	CDR3nt	CDR3aa
NA	TRBV14	NA	TRBJ2-5	TGTGCCAGCAGCCAGACAGCGTACCAAGAGACCCAGTACTTC	CASSQTAYQETQYF
NA	TRBV9	NA	TRBJ2-2	TGTGCCAGCAGCGTCCTAGGGGGAGGTTCCGGGGAGCTGTTTTTT	CASSVLGGGSGELFF
TRBD2	TRBV7-2	NA	TRBJ2-2	TGTGCCAGCAGCTTAATGCCGGGAGGGGGGACCGGGGAGCTGTTTTTT	CASSLMPGGGTGELFF
TRBD2	TRBV28	NA	TRBJ2-1	TGTGCCAGCAGACTAGCGCGACTTTCCTACAATGAGCAGTTCTTC	CASRLARLSYNEQFF
NA	TRBV19	NA	TRBJ1-1	TGTGCCAGTAGCAACCTCGCCGGGGGCCGGGACACTGAAGCTTTCTTT	CASSNLAGGRDTEAFF
NA	TRBV6-6	NA	TRBJ2-3	TGTGCCAGCAGTTACTTCGGCACAGATACGCAGTATTTT	CASSYFGTDTQYF
TRBD1	TRBV4-1	NA	TRBJ2-7	TGCGCCAGCAGCCAGGGGGACAGTACCTACGAGCAGTACTTC	CASSQGDSTYEQYF
NA	TRBV28	NA	TRBJ1-2	TGTGCCAGCAGTTCTCGACAATATGGCTACACCTTC	CASSSRQYGYTF
TRBD1	TRBV7-9	NA	TRBJ1-5	TGTGCCAGCAGCTTAGTTCGAGGGACAGGGGGTTTGAGCAATCAGCCCCAGCATTTT	CASSLVRGTGGLSNQPQHF
TRBD1	TRBV6-1	NA	TRBJ1-2	TGTGCCAGCAGTGACCGGGACAGGGGGAACTATGGCTACACCTTC	CASSDRDRGNYGYTF
TRBD2	TRBV5-1	once	TRBJ2-1	TGCGCCAGCAGCTTGGTTCCTAGCGGGAGCTGGTACAATGAGCAGTTCTTC	CASSLVPSGSWYNEQFF